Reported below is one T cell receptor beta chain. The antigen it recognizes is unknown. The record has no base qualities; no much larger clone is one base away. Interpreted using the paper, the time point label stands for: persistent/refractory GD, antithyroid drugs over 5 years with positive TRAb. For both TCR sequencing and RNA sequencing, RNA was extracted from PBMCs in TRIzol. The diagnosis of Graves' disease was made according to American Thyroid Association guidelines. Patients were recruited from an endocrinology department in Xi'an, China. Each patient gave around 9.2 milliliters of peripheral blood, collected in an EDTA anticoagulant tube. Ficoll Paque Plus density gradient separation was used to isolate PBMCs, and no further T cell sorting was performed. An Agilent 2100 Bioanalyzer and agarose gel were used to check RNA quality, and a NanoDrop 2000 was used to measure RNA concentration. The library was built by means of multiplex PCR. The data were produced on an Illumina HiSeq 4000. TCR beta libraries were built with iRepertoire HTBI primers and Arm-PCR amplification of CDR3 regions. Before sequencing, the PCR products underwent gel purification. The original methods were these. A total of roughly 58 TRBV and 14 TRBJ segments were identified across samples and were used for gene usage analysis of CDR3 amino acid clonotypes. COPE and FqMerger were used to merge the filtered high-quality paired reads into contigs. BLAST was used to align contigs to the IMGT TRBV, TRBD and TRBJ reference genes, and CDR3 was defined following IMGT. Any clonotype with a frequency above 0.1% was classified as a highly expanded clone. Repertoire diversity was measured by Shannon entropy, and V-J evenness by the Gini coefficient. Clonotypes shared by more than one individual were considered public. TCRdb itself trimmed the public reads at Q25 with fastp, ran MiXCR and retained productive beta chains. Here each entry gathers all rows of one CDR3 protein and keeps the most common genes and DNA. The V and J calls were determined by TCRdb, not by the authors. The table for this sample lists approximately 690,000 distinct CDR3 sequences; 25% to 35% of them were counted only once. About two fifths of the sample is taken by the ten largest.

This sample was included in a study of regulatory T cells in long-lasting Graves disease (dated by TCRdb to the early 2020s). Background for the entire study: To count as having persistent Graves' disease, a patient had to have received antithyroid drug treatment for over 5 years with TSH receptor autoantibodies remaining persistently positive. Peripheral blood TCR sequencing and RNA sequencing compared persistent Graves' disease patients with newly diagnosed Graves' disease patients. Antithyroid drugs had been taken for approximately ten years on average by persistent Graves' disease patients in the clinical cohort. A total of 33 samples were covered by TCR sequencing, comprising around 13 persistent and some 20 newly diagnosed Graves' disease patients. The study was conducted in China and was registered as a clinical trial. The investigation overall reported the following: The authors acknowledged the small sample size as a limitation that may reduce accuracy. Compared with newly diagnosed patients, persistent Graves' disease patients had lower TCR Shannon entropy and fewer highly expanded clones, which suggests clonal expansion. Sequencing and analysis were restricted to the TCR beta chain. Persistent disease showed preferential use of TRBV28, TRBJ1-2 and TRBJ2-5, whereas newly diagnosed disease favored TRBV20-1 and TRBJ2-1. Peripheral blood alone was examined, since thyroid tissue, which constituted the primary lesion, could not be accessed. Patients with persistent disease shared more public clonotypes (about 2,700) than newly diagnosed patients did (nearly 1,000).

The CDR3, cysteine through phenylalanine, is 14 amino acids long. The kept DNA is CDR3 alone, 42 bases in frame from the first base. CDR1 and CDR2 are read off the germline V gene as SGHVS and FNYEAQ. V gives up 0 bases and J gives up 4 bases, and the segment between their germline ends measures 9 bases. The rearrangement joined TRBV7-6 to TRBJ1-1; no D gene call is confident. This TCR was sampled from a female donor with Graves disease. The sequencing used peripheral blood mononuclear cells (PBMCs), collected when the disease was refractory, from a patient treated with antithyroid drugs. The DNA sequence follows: TGTGCCAGCAGCTTAGCGCTTCCACCCACTGAAGCTTTCTTT. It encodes CASSLALPPTEAFF.